The rows below give T cell receptor beta chains drawn from one sample of a study of beta chain features in type 1 diabetes. Assay used: immunoSEQ multiplex PCR; TCRdb lists only in-frame clones, some missing. The sample lists about 450,000 clones; roughly 10% were seen once. The sequenced sample consisted of naive CD4+ T cells from blood. These TCRs come from a woman aged 18-29 years in good health. Both conserved end residues are part of each CDR3. D genes are given only for firm matches. Only some rows state a clone size, as once, few, many or a class for expanded clones.

d_gene	abundance	v_gene	j_gene	CDR3aa	CDR3nt
.	.	TRBV6-1	TRBJ1-1	CASSERRAGNTEAFF	TGTGCCAGCAGTGAAAGGAGGGCGGGGAACACTGAAGCTTTCTTT
TRBD2	few	TRBV28	TRBJ2-3	CASSYYGGGGTDTQYF	TGTGCCAGCAGTTATTATGGCGGGGGAGGCACAGATACGCAGTATTTT
.	.	TRBV7-3	TRBJ2-5	CASSWIPQETQYF	TGTGCCAGCAGCTGGATACCCCAAGAGACCCAGTACTTC
.	.	TRBV7-9	TRBJ2-1	CASSLPRASSYNEQFF	TGTGCCAGCAGCCTGCCGCGAGCCAGCTCCTACAATGAGCAGTTCTTC
TRBD1	.	TRBV2	TRBJ1-2	CASRRDSYGYTF	TGTGCCAGCAGGCGGGACAGCTATGGCTACACCTTC
.	few	TRBV18	TRBJ1-4	CASSPPGVRTNEKLFF	TGTGCCAGCTCACCACCAGGGGTGAGAACTAATGAAAAACTGTTTTTT
.	.	TRBV28	TRBJ2-3	CASSSTGGTDTQYF	TGTGCCAGCAGTTCCACAGGAGGCACAGATACGCAGTATTTT
.	few	TRBV21-1	TRBJ2-4	CASSKEGSPKNIQYF	TGTGCCAGCAGCAAAGAGGGCAGCCCCAAAAACATTCAGTACTTC
.	.	TRBV30	TRBJ2-4	CAWSGGDYIQYF	TGTGCCTGGAGTGGTGGGGATTACATTCAGTACTTC
.	.	TRBV5-1	TRBJ2-5	CASSSRQQETQYF	TGCGCCAGCAGCTCTAGACAGCAAGAGACCCAGTACTTC
.	.	TRBV19	TRBJ2-3	CASTRTPYTDTQYF	TGTGCCAGTACGAGGACTCCTTACACAGATACGCAGTATTTT
.	.	TRBV20-1	TRBJ2-3	CSARRGDTQYF	TGCAGTGCCAGAAGGGGAGACACGCAGTATTTT
TRBD2	.	TRBV30	TRBJ2-1	CAWSVFSGRSSYNEQFF	TGTGCCTGGAGTGTATTTAGCGGGAGATCATCCTACAATGAGCAGTTCTTC
.	few	TRBV18	TRBJ2-7	CASSPTPAKYEQYF	TGTGCCAGCTCACCAACCCCGGCCAAGTACGAGCAGTACTTC
.	many	TRBV7-2	TRBJ2-3	CASSLIGMRRTDTQYF	TGTGCCAGCAGCCTCATCGGGATGCGGCGCACAGATACGCAGTATTTT
.	.	TRBV19	TRBJ2-2	CASTDGRPDTGELFF	TGTGCCAGTACGGACGGCAGACCCGACACCGGGGAGCTGTTTTTT
TRBD1	.	TRBV7-9	TRBJ1-4	CASTLDRGLEKLFF	TGTGCCAGCACCCTTGACAGGGGTTTGGAAAAACTGTTTTTT
.	.	TRBV19	TRBJ1-2	CASSQRDKFGGYTF	TGTGCCAGTAGCCAAAGGGACAAATTCGGTGGCTACACCTTC
TRBD2	few	TRBV7-8	TRBJ2-7	CASSSELAGFYEQYF	TGTGCCAGCAGCTCCGAGCTAGCGGGATTCTACGAGCAGTACTTC
.	.	TRBV2	TRBJ1-4	CASSEREEKLFF	TGTGCCAGCAGTGAGAGAGAAGAAAAACTGTTTTTT
.	few	TRBV4-3	TRBJ2-1	CASSQEVVDYNEQFF	TGCGCCAGCAGCCAAGAGGTCGTTGATTACAATGAGCAGTTCTTC
.	few	TRBV30	TRBJ1-1	CAWSVRRNTEAFF	TGTGCCTGGAGTGTAAGGCGGAACACTGAAGCTTTCTTT
.	.	TRBV7-9	TRBJ1-2	CASSRQIGTDGYTF	TGTGCCAGCAGCCGTCAGATCGGGACTGATGGCTACACCTTC
.	few	TRBV9	TRBJ1-2	CASSVAPWPDPNYGYTF	TGTGCCAGCAGCGTAGCCCCTTGGCCGGACCCAAACTATGGCTACACCTTC
.	few	TRBV9	TRBJ2-1	CASSVGTQAEQFF	TGTGCCAGCAGCGTAGGGACACAAGCTGAGCAGTTCTTC
TRBD2	.	TRBV15	TRBJ2-1	CATSEMLSGMLYNEQFF	TGTGCCACCAGCGAAATGTTGAGCGGGATGCTATACAATGAGCAGTTCTTC
.	.	TRBV29-1	TRBJ1-1	CSVGPQGNTEAFF	TGCAGCGTTGGGCCACAGGGAAACACTGAAGCTTTCTTT
.	.	TRBV15	TRBJ1-1	CATAAPHRALVNTEAFF	TGTGCCACCGCCGCCCCGCACAGGGCCCTCGTGAACACTGAAGCTTTCTTT
.	.	TRBV6-1	TRBJ1-2	CASSAVLFNNYGYTF	TGTGCCAGCAGTGCTGTCCTCTTCAATAACTATGGCTACACCTTC
.	few	TRBV5-4	TRBJ2-7	CASSLAGARYEQYF	TGTGCCAGCAGCTTGGCGGGAGCAAGGTACGAGCAGTACTTC
.	few	TRBV7-3	TRBJ2-1	CASSPGVGQFF	TGTGCCAGCAGCCCCGGGGTAGGGCAGTTCTTC
TRBD1	few	TRBV18	TRBJ2-4	CASSLTGVSPQNIQYF	TGTGCCAGCTCCTTGACAGGGGTATCCCCCCAAAACATTCAGTACTTC
.	.	TRBV20-1	TRBJ2-7	CSAPTGGEQYF	TGCAGTGCCCCCACCGGGGGCGAGCAGTACTTC
.	few	TRBV27	TRBJ2-5	CASSLLHQETQYF	TGTGCCAGCAGTTTACTCCATCAAGAGACCCAGTACTTC
TRBD2	few	TRBV2	TRBJ2-7	CASNLAGLAGNYEQYF	TGTGCCAGCAACCTAGCGGGGCTAGCGGGAAACTACGAGCAGTACTTC
.	few	TRBV4-3	TRBJ2-1	CASSQVRPGRNEQFF	TGCGCCAGCAGCCAGGTTCGACCCGGAAGGAATGAGCAGTTCTTC
TRBD2	.	TRBV7-3	TRBJ2-1	CASSLSSGMTNEQFF	TGTGCCAGCAGCTTAAGTAGCGGGATGACCAATGAGCAGTTCTTC
.	.	TRBV7-8	TRBJ2-1	CASSLAWRASSYNEQFF	TGTGCCAGCAGCTTAGCCTGGCGGGCGAGCTCCTACAATGAGCAGTTCTTC
.	.	TRBV7-9	TRBJ1-2	CASSFGTGIGYTF	TGTGCCAGCAGCTTTGGTACGGGGATTGGCTACACCTTC
.	few	TRBV6-4	TRBJ2-3	CASSAQRGDTQYF	TGTGCCAGCAGTGCCCAAAGAGGAGATACGCAGTATTTT
TRBD2	.	TRBV4-1	TRBJ2-5	CASSRNSGGLKSSQYF	TGCGCCAGCAGCCGGAATAGCGGGGGGCTCAAGAGTTCCCAGTACTTC
.	.	TRBV18	TRBJ1-3	CASSTGTTSGNTIYF	TGTGCCAGCTCAACCGGGACCACCTCTGGAAACACCATATATTTT
TRBD2	.	TRBV15	TRBJ2-3	CATSRDLGLVVDTQYF	TGTGCCACCAGCAGAGATTTAGGACTAGTTGTGGATACGCAGTATTTT
.	.	TRBV7-2	TRBJ2-1	CASSDFSSYNEQFF	TGTGCCAGTTCCGACTTCAGCTCCTACAATGAGCAGTTCTTC
.	.	TRBV9	TRBJ2-7	CASSVGRLNYEQYF	TGTGCCAGCAGCGTAGGCAGGTTAAACTACGAGCAGTACTTC
TRBD1	.	TRBV11-1	TRBJ2-2	CASSLNPGQLNTGELFF	TGTGCCAGCAGTCTCAACCCGGGACAGTTGAACACCGGGGAGCTGTTTTTT
TRBD1	.	TRBV29-1	TRBJ1-1	CSVERDRSPIAGEAFF	TGCAGCGTTGAAAGGGACAGGTCCCCTATCGCCGGTGAAGCTTTCTTT
.	few	TRBV28	TRBJ1-6	CASGAGSASPLHF	TGTGCCAGCGGGGCAGGATCAGCTTCACCCCTCCACTTT
.	few	TRBV30	TRBJ2-7	CAWSVRGYSYEQYF	TGTGCCTGGAGTGTCCGAGGGTACTCCTACGAGCAGTACTTC
.	few	TRBV7-2	TRBJ2-1	CASSLEGLGNNEQFF	TGTGCCAGCAGCTTAGAGGGGCTGGGCAACAATGAGCAGTTCTTC
.	.	TRBV7-8	TRBJ2-2	CASRAGRNTGELFF	TGTGCCAGCAGGGCGGGACGGAACACCGGGGAGCTGTTTTTT
.	few	TRBV14	TRBJ2-1	CASSQNVYNEQFF	TGTGCCAGCAGCCAAAATGTCTACAATGAGCAGTTCTTC
.	few	TRBV6-5	TRBJ1-2	CASSFQGGPYGYTF	TGTGCCAGCAGTTTTCAAGGCGGACCTTATGGCTACACCTTC